This T cell receptor (beta chain) was observed in a study of Ad26.COV2.S vaccination and SARS-CoV-2 variants. In the study overall: Enrolled in COV1001, the donor was in the Ad26.COV2.S trial arm, which received the vaccine.

Germline CDR1 SGDLS, CDR2 YYNGEE. This CDR3 is 14 amino acids long. V dropped 4 bases and J dropped 3 bases, with 14 bases sitting between them. Specified treatment: some 20 received Ad26.COV2.S at low or high dose, single or two shots; 5 received placebo; per-sample allocation not given. After the first vaccine or placebo injection, samples were drawn on day 63. An adult aged 18-55 years in Boston served as the donor. Sequencing used immunoSEQ multiplex PCR; TCRdb keeps in-frame clones, though not all of them. Seen here are some 350,000 clones, about 85% observed once, and the top ten hold about 3.5%.

The sequences come from peripheral blood, collected in a trial of Ad26.COV2.S vaccine versus placebo. The chain combines TRBV9 with TRBJ2-7, with no clear D. The receptor was derived from a person aged 18 to 65 who received the Ad26.COV2.S COVID-19 vaccine or a placebo. CDR3 DNA: TGTGCCAGCAGCTACGGACCAGGCCACTACGAGCAGTACTTC. Amino acid sequence: CASSYGPGHYEQYF.